A single sample gave rise to the 32 T cell receptor beta chains below, sequenced in a study of blood T cell repertoires in COVID-19. Only in-frame clones appear in the TCRdb table, and some are missing; sequencing was by immunoSEQ multiplex PCR. Of about 300,000 clones in the sample, around 84% are singletons; the top ten hold 1.5% to 2%. Material for sequencing was PBMCs or T cells enriched from blood (not recorded which). The source is a woman aged 25 to 39 who had been exposed to COVID-19.

The gene calls are TRBV6-5 and TRBJ1-5; TRBD1 is a possible D gene (6 bases). Trimming took off 7 bases at V and 7 bases at J, with 17 bases between the two ends. Germline V gives CDR1 MNHEY, CDR2 SVGAGI. The CDR3 length is 14 residues. The CDR3 here is CASKGRGGEQPQHF. The CDR3 nucleotides read TGTGCCAGCAAAGGCAGGGGAGGGGAACAGCCCCAGCATTTT.

This clone was counted once. The chain recombines TRBV10-2 with TRBJ1-5; maybe TRBD1 (5 bases). The germline V gene encodes CDR1 WSHSY and CDR2 SAAADI. The CDR3 is 16 residues long. The V gene lost 0 bases and the J gene lost 6 bases, with 15 bases spanning the gap. The CDR3 loop is CASSESAGRLGQPQHF. The DNA for the CDR3 is TGCGCCAGCAGTGAGTCGGCAGGGCGGTTAGGTCAGCCCCAGCATTTT.

The chain carries TRBV6-2 or TRBV6-3 and TRBJ2-6; 8 bases line up with TRBD1. This CDR3 has 16 residues. CDR1 and CDR2 from the germline V gene are MNHEY and SVGEGT. Losses at the gene ends were 5 bases for V and 0 bases for J; bases not matched to a gene: 3. The CDR3 DNA sequence: TGTGCCAGCAGTCCCGACAGGGGCTCTGGGGCCAACGTCCTGACTTTC. Encoded protein: CASSPDRGSGANVLTF.

The chain is built from TRBV20-1 and TRBJ1-1; no clear D. The CDR3 has 11 amino acids. The V gene's germline CDR1 is DFQATT and CDR2 SNEGSKA (reference sequence). V was shortened by 6 bases and J by 6 bases, with 11 bases between the two germline ends. The CDR3 DNA is TGCAGTGCCGATGGAGAGTCTGAAGCTTTCTTT. Translated: CSADGESEAFF.

This clone was recorded once. CDR3 coding DNA: TGTGCCAGCAGACAGACAGGGGGCCATCAGCCCCAGCATTTT. Residues: CASRQTGGHQPQHF. The rearrangement joins TRBV28 to TRBJ1-5; 10 bases align to TRBD1. J was trimmed by 5 bases and V by 6 bases; bases with no gene match: 4. Germline V CDR1 and CDR2: MDHEN, SYDVKM. The CDR3 has 14 residues.

The chain uses TRBV11-1 and TRBJ2-2; no firm D call. Trimming took off 4 bases at V and 6 bases at J, with 18 bases between the two ends. Per germline, CDR1 SGHAT and CDR2 FQDESV (reference sequence). CDR3 length equals 16 residues. The CDR3 region is CASSSRSALQSGELFF. As DNA, the CDR3 is TGTGCCAGCAGCTCGAGGTCGGCCTTACAATCCGGGGAGCTGTTTTTT.

The chain links TRBV12-5 to TRBJ2-7, with D unclear. From germline, CDR1 is LGHNT and CDR2 FRNRAP. The V and J ends lost 4 bases and 6 bases respectively, with 10 bases between them. The CDR3 extends over 12 amino acids. Here the CDR3 reads CASGSDYREQYF. In DNA, the CDR3 is TGTGCTAGTGGTTCAGATTACCGCGAGCAGTACTTC.

The chain uses TRBV2 and TRBJ2-7; TRBD1 might be the D (6 bases). The CDR3 extends over 12 amino acids. Trimming pared 2 bases from V and 4 bases from J, leaving 6 bases between. CDR1 and CDR2 from the germline V gene are SNHLY and FYNNEI. This CDR3 is CASSEQGYEQYF. CDR3 DNA sequence: TGTGCCAGCAGTGAACAGGGGTACGAGCAGTACTTC.

This chain links TRBV10-2 with TRBJ2-7; tentative D call: TRBD2 (6 bases). From germline, CDR1 is WSHSY and CDR2 SAAADI. V shed 0 bases and J shed 5 bases, with 8 bases lying between them. The CDR3 covers 13 residues. This CDR3 reads CASSESEGNEQYF. The CDR3 DNA reads as TGCGCCAGCAGTGAGTCGGAGGGGAACGAGCAGTACTTC.

J is TRBJ2-7 and V is TRBV28, with 16 bases that match TRBD2. In germline, CDR1 is MDHEN, CDR2 SYDVKM. Unmatched junction bases numbered 16, after V lost 6 bases and J lost 5 bases. This CDR3 has 19 amino acids. CDR3: CASRLRRGLAGGRSHEQYF. The CDR3 nucleotides read TGTGCCAGCAGACTTCGTAGGGGACTAGCGGGAGGGAGGAGCCACGAGCAGTACTTC.

This chain joins TRBV2 and TRBJ2-3, with a possible D match to TRBD1 (5 bases). The length of the CDR3 is 15 residues. Germline V gene lookup returns CDR1 SNHLY and CDR2 FYNNEI. Trimming removed 6 bases from V and 2 bases from J, with 15 bases in between. CDR3 DNA sequence: TGTGCCAGCAGGTCGAGGCAGGGAATCACAGATACGCAGTATTTT. Protein sequence: CASRSRQGITDTQYF.

The chain links TRBV29-1 to TRBJ2-7, with D possibly matching TRBD1 (6 bases). This CDR3 contains 17 residues. Germline V gives CDR1 SQVTM, CDR2 ANQGSEA. V was cut by 5 bases and J by 1 base, with 24 bases left in between. This CDR3 is CSVNRYGRGTRSYEQYF. For the CDR3, the DNA is TGCAGCGTTAACCGGTACGGCAGGGGAACCCGTTCCTACGAGCAGTACTTC.

This chain connects TRBV4-1 to TRBJ1-6, with D perhaps TRBD1 (6 bases). The CDR3 sequence is 19 residues long. From germline, CDR1 is MGHRA and CDR2 YSYEKL. The V end lost 2 bases, the J end lost 7 bases, and 24 bases lay between the germline ends. The CDR3 loop reads CASSQFPANRDISNSPLHF. The CDR3 nucleotides read TGCGCCAGCAGCCAATTCCCCGCGAACAGGGACATTAGCAATTCACCCCTCCACTTT.

The V gene is TRBV9, the J gene TRBJ2-1, with D hard to call. CDR1 and CDR2 from the germline V gene are SGDLS and YYNGEE. This CDR3 contains 15 residues. Trimming shortened V by 1 base and J by 2 bases, and 10 bases separated the two germline ends. This CDR3 reads CASSVSGYTYNEQFF. As DNA, the CDR3 is TGTGCCAGCAGCGTATCCGGGTACACCTACAATGAGCAGTTCTTC.

The chain links TRBV11-2 to TRBJ2-2; D is ambiguous. From germline, CDR1 is SGHAT and CDR2 FQNNGV. CDR3 length: 14 amino acids. V lost 0 bases and J lost 5, with 7 bases in between. This CDR3 is CASSLERVTGELFF. The CDR3, as DNA: TGTGCCAGCAGCTTAGAAAGAGTGACCGGGGAGCTGTTTTTT.

V usage is TRBV7-2 and J usage is TRBJ2-3, with TRBD2 matching over 14 bases. Germline lookup yields CDR1 SGHTA and CDR2 FQGNSA. Unmatched junction bases numbered 5, after V lost 5 bases and J lost 4 bases. This CDR3 region has 16 residues. The CDR3 nucleotides are TGTGCCAGCAGCGCTCGACTAGCGGGGGGGCCAGATACGCAGTATTTT. Translating gives CASSARLAGGPDTQYF.

This sequence joins TRBV4-1 and TRBJ1-5; D might be TRBD1 (5 bases). Per the germline V gene, CDR1 is MGHRA and CDR2 is YSYEKL. V was shortened by 1 base and J by 4 bases, with 11 bases between the two germline ends. This CDR3 has 15 residues. In nucleotides, the CDR3 is TGCGCCAGCAGCCAAGTACATCCAGGGAATCAGCCCCAGCATTTT. It is translated as CASSQVHPGNQPQHF.

The chain recombines TRBV2 with TRBJ1-1; maybe TRBD1 (6 bases). The V end was cut by 6 bases, the J end by 2 bases, with 10 bases between. Germline CDR1 reads SNHLY; CDR2 reads FYNNEI. This CDR3 contains 13 residues. CDR3 sequence reads: CASRAGENTEAFF. CDR3 in DNA: TGTGCCAGCAGGGCAGGGGAAAACACTGAAGCTTTCTTT.

V usage is TRBV5-1 and J usage is TRBJ2-3; 8 bases align to TRBD1. Germline CDR1 SGHRS, CDR2 YFSETQ. The CDR3 has 14 amino acids. With V trimmed by 4 bases and J by 5 bases, 6 bases remained unmatched. The CDR3 region is CASSPDRERDTQYF. The CDR3 DNA follows: TGCGCCAGCAGCCCGGACAGGGAAAGAGATACGCAGTATTTT. The full variable domain, in which reference TRBV5-1 and TRBJ2-3 provide the parts outside the CDR3, is KAGVTQTPRYLIKTRGQQVTLSCSPISGHRSVSWYQQTPGQGLQFLFEYFSETQRNKGNFPGRFSGRQFSNSRSEMNVSTLELGDSALYLCASSPDRERDTQYFGPGTRLTVL.

The rearrangement links TRBV13 to TRBJ1-1; possibly TRBD1 for D (5 bases). With 0 bases removed from V and 3 bases from J, the gap between germline ends came to 8 bases. Looked up from germline, CDR1 is PRHDT and CDR2 is FYEKMQ (reference sequence). This CDR3 is built from 14 residues. The DNA of the CDR3 is TGTGCCAGCAGCTTAGGGGGGCTGGACACTGAAGCTTTCTTT. Translating gives CASSLGGLDTEAFF.

The chain employs TRBV4-2 and TRBJ1-5, with 7 bases fitting TRBD1. CDR1 is LGHNA, CDR2 YNFKEQ, per germline. The CDR3 spans 17 residues. The ends lost 0 bases at V and 5 bases at J; junction bases unmatched: 10. The CDR3 reads CASSQDSGQHIYQPQHF. The CDR3 DNA follows: TGTGCCAGCAGCCAAGATTCGGGACAGCACATTTATCAGCCCCAGCATTTT.

V gene TRBV18 combines with J gene TRBJ2-1, with TRBD1 matching over 11 bases. Germline CDR1 is KGHSH and CDR2 is LQKENI. V was clipped by 6 bases and J by 7 bases; unmatched bases: 8. The CDR3 totals 15 residues. The CDR3 spells CASSKGQGVKNEQFF. The CDR3 coding sequence is TGTGCCAGCTCCAAGGGACAGGGGGTCAAGAATGAGCAGTTCTTC.

The chain joins TRBV6-4 to TRBJ2-3, with no clear D. V lost 3 bases and J lost 5, with 9 bases in between. CDR3 size: 13 residues. Germline-derived CDR1 and CDR2 are MRHNA and SNTAGT. The CDR3 region is CASSEEARDTQYF. CDR3 DNA: TGTGCCAGCAGTGAAGAGGCAAGAGATACGCAGTATTTT.

The J gene is TRBJ2-6, the V gene TRBV5-1; tentatively, D is TRBD1 (6 bases). This CDR3 is 18 amino acids long. Per the germline V gene, CDR1 is SGHRS and CDR2 is YFSETQ. Deletions cut 4 bases from V and 3 bases from J, with 20 bases between. This CDR3 is CASSLRWTAELGANVLTF. DNA of the CDR3: TGCGCCAGCAGCCTGCGATGGACAGCAGAGCTTGGGGCCAACGTCCTGACTTTC.

The rearrangement uses TRBV28 and TRBJ1-1; 8 bases match TRBD1. Per germline, CDR1 MDHEN and CDR2 SYDVKM. V lost 5 bases to trimming and J lost 11 bases; unmatched junction nucleotides: 7. The CDR3 length is 12 residues. CDR3 bases: TGTGCCAGCAGTCCGCAAGACAGGGGCGCTTTCTTT. This sequence encodes CASSPQDRGAFF.

The chain is built from TRBV9 and TRBJ1-3; D is undetermined. This CDR3 comprises 16 residues. V was trimmed by 4 bases and J by 0 bases, leaving 14 bases between them. The germline CDR1 and CDR2 sequences are SGDLS and YYNGEE. The chain's CDR3 is CASSPFPGSSGNTIYF. The CDR3 nucleotides are TGTGCCAGCAGCCCTTTCCCGGGTAGCTCTGGAAACACCATATATTTT.

V usage is TRBV7-8 and J usage is TRBJ2-1; 8 nucleotides align to TRBD1. The CDR3 consists of 18 residues. The V segment lost 2 bases and the J segment 0 bases; nucleotides outside the gene matches: 9. From germline, CDR1 is SGHVS and CDR2 FQNEAQ. CDR3 in amino acids: CASSLTDRGQSSYNEQFF. The CDR3 region has the DNA TGTGCCAGCAGCTTAACTGACAGGGGCCAGAGCTCCTACAATGAGCAGTTCTTC.

On this clone: Relative to the germline gene, one junction end is altered; a read error may explain this. The genes are TRBV12-3 or TRBV12-4 and TRBJ1-2; 8 bases fit TRBD1. The CDR3 is made up of 13 amino acids. The CDR3 nucleotides read TGTGCCAGCAGCTATGGACAGGGAACACGTTCCTTCTTC. Protein product: CASSYGQGTRSFF.

This chain links TRBV19 with TRBJ1-2; D is ambiguous. Germline V gene sequence: CDR1 LNHDA, CDR2 SQIVND (reference sequence). The V gene lost 2 bases and the J gene lost 7 bases, with 14 bases spanning the gap. The CDR3 is 14 residues long. For the CDR3, the DNA is TGTGCCAGTAGTATAAACAGCCAGGCTCCTGGCTACACCTTC. It codes for CASSINSQAPGYTF.

V gene TRBV5-1 combines with J gene TRBJ2-1; TRBD2 agrees at 8 bases. The junction had 9 bases not matched to a gene; V was cut back by 7 bases and J by 6 bases. This CDR3 comprises 14 residues. CDR1 and CDR2 (germline): SGHRS, YFSETQ. Here the CDR3 reads CASPFMREVNEQFF. The CDR3 nucleotides read TGCGCCAGCCCATTTATGCGGGAGGTCAATGAGCAGTTCTTC.

The chain links TRBV5-3 to TRBJ1-4, with 9 bases matching TRBD1. TRBV5-3 is reported as an ORF; its role is uncertain. The CDR3 sequence is 14 residues long. The J segment lost 8 bases and the V segment lost 5 bases, leaving 7 bases of the junction unmatched. The CDR3 reads CARRYRTGDEKLFF. The DNA of the CDR3 is TGTGCCAGAAGGTATAGGACAGGGGACGAAAAACTGTTTTTT.

The gene calls are TRBV6-5 and TRBJ2-1; weak D call: TRBD2 (5 bases). Germline CDR1 is MNHEY and CDR2 is SVGAGI. The CDR3 runs to 15 residues. Trimming stripped 4 bases from V and 1 base from J, with 11 bases between. In DNA form, the CDR3 reads TGTGCCAGCAGTTCCCTGGGCGGGTCCTACAATGAGCAGTTCTTC. Its protein product is CASSSLGGSYNEQFF.